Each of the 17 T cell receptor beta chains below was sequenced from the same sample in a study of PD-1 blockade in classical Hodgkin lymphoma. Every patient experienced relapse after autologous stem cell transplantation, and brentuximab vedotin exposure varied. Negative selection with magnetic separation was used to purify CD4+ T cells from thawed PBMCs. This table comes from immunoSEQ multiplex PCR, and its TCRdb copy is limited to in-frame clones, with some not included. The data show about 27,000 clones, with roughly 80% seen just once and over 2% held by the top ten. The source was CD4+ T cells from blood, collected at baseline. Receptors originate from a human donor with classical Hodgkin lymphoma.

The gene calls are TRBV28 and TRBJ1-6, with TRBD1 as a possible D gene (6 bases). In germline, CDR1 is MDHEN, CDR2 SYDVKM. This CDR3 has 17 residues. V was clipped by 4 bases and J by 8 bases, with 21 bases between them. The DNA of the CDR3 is TGTGCCAGCAGTTCATTTTCCCGACAGGTCAGGGATTCACCCCTCCACTTT. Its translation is CASSSFSRQVRDSPLHF.

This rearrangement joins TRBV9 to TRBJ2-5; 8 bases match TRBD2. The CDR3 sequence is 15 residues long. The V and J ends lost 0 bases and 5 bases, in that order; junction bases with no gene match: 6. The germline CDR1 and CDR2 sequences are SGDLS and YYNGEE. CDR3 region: CASSVGAGVRETQYF. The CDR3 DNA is TGTGCCAGCAGCGTAGGAGCGGGGGTTCGGGAGACCCAGTACTTC.

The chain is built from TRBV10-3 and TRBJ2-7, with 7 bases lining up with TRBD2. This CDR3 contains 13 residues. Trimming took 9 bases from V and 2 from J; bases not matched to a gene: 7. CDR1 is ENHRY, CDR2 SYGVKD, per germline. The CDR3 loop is CAMGGSSTYEQYF. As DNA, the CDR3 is TGTGCCATGGGAGGGAGTTCAACCTACGAGCAGTACTTC.

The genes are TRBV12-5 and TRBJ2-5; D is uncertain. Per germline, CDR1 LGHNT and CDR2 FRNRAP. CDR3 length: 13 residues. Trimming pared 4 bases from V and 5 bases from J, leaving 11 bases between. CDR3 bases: TGTGCTAGTGGTTCCCCACGATCGGAGACCCAGTACTTC. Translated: CASGSPRSETQYF. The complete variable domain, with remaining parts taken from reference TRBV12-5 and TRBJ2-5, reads DARVTQTPRHKVTEMGQEVTMRCQPILGHNTVFWYRQTMMQGLELLAYFRNRAPLDDSGMPKDRFSAEMPDATLATLKIQPSEPRDSAVYFCASGSPRSETQYFGPGTRLLVL.

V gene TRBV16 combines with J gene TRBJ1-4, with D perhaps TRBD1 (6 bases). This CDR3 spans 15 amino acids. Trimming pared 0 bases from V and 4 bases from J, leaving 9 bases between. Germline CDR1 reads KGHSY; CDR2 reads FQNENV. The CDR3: CASSQSGQVNEKLFF. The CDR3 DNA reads TGTGCCAGCAGCCAATCGGGACAAGTTAATGAAAAACTGTTTTTT. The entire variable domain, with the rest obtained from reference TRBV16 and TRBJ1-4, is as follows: GEEVAQTPKHLVRGEGQKAKLYCAPIKGHSYVFWYQQVLKNEFKFLISFQNENVFDETGMPKERFSAKCLPNSPCSLEIQATKLEDSAVYFCASSQSGQVNEKLFFGSGTQLSVL.

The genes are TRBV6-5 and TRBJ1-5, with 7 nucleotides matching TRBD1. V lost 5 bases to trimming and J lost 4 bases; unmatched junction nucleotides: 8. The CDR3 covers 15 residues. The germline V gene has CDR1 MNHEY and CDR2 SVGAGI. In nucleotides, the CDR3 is TGTGCCAGCAGTCGGACAGGTTCTCAAAATCAGCCCCAGCATTTT. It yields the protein CASSRTGSQNQPQHF.

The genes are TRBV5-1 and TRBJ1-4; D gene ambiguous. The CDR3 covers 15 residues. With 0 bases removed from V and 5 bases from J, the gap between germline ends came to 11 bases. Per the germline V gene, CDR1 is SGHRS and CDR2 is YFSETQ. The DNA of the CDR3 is TGCGCCAGCAGCTTGGTGGGGATGGACAATGAAAAACTGTTTTTT. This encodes CASSLVGMDNEKLFF. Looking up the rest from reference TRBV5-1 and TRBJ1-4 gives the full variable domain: KAGVTQTPRYLIKTRGQQVTLSCSPISGHRSVSWYQQTPGQGLQFLFEYFSETQRNKGNFPGRFSGRQFSNSRSEMNVSTLELGDSALYLCASSLVGMDNEKLFFGSGTQLSVL.

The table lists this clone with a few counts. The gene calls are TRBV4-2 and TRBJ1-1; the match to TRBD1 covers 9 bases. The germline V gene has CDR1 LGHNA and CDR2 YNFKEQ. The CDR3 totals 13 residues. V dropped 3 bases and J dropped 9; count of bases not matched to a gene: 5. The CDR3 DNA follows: TGTGCCAGCAGCCAGGAAGGACAGGGGCAAGCTTTCTTT. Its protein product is CASSQEGQGQAFF.

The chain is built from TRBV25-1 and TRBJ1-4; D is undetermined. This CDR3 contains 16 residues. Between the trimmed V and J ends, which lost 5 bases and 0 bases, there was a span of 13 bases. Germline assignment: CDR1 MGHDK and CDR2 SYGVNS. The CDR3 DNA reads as TGTGCCAGCAGTCTACAGAGCCAGTCAACTAATGAAAAACTGTTTTTT. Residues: CASSLQSQSTNEKLFF.

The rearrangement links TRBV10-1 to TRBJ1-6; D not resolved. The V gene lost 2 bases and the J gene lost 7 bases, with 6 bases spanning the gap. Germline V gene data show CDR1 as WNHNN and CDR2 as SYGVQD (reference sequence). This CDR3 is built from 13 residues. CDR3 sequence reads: CASSEDWNSPLHF. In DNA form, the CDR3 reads TGCGCCAGCAGTGAGGACTGGAATTCACCCCTCCACTTT.

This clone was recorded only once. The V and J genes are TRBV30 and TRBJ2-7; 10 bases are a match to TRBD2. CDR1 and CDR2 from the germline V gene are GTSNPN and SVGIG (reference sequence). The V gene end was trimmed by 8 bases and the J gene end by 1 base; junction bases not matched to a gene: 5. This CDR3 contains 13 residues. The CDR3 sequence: CAGVSGGSYEQYF. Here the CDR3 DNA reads TGTGCCGGAGTTAGCGGGGGGTCCTACGAGCAGTACTTC.

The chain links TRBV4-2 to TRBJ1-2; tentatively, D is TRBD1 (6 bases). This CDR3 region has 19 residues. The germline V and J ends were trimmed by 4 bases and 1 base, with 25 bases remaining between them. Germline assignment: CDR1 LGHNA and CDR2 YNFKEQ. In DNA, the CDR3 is TGTGCCAGCAGCCCCTCTCCGGGGAACAGGGTCAGTGGTAACTATGGCTACACCTTC. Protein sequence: CASSPSPGNRVSGNYGYTF.

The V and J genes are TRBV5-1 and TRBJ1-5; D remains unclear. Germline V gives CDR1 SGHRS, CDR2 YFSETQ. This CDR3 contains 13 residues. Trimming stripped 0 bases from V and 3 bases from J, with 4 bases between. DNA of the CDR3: TGCGCCAGCAGCTTGGCCTCCAATCAGCCCCAGCATTTT. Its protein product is CASSLASNQPQHF.

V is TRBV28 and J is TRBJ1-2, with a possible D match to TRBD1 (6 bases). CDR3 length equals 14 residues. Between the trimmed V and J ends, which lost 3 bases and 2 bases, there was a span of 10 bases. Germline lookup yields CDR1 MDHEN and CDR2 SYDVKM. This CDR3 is CASSFPGQNYGYTF. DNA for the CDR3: TGTGCCAGCAGTTTCCCAGGACAGAACTATGGCTACACCTTC.

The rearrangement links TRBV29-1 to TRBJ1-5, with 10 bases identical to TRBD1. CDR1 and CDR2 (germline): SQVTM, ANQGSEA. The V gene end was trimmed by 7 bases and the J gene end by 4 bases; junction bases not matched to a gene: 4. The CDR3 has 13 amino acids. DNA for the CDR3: TGCAGCGCCCGGACAGGGGGTAATCAGCCCCAGCATTTT. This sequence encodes CSARTGGNQPQHF.

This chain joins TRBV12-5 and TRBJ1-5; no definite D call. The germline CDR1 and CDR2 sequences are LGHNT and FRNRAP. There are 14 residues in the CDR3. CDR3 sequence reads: CALGSDLSNQPQHF. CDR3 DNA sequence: TGTGCCCTGGGATCGGATCTCAGCAATCAGCCCCAGCATTTT.

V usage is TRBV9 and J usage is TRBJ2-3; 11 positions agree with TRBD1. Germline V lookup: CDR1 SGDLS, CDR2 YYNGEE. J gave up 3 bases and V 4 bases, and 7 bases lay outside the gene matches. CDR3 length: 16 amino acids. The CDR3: CASSPRGQGETDTQYF. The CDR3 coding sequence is TGTGCCAGCAGCCCCCGGGGACAGGGGGAAACAGATACGCAGTATTTT. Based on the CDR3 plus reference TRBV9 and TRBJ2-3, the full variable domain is DSGVTQTPKHLITATGQRVTLRCSPRSGDLSVYWYQQSLDQGLQFLIQYYNGEERAKGNILERFSAQQFPDLHSELNLSSLELGDSALYFCASSPRGQGETDTQYFGPGTRLTVL.